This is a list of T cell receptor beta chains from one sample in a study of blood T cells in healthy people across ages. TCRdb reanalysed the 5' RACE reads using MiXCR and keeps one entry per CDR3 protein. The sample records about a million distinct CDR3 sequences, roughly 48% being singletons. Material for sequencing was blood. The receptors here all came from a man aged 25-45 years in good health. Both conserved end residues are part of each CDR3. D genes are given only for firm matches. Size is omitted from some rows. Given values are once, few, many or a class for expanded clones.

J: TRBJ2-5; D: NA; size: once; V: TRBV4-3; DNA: TGCGCCAGCAGCCAAGGTATCGACAGTCAAGAGACCCAGTACTTC; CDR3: CASSQGIDSQETQYF
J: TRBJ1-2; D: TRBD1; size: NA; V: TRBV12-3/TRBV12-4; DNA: TGTGCCAGCAGGGCATGGACACCGTACGACAGGGCATTCTATGGCTACACCTTC; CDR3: CASRAWTPYDRAFYGYTF
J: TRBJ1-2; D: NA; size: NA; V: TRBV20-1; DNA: TGCAGTGCTAGAGTGGCAGTCGAAGGCTACACCTTC; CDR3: CSARVAVEGYTF
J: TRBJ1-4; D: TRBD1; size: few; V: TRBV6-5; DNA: TGTGCCAGCAGTTACCAGACAGGGTTGGCTGAAAAACTGTTTTTT; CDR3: CASSYQTGLAEKLFF
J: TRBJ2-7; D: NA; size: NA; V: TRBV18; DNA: TGTGCCAGCTTGCCAGGTCGAAGTACCGAGCAGTACTTC; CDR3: CASLPGRSTEQYF
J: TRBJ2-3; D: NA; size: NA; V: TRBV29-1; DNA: TGCAGCGTTGAAGCCAGACAGGAGAGCACAGATACGCAGTATTTT; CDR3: CSVEARQESTDTQYF
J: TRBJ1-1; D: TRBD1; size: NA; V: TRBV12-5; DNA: TGTGCTAGTGGTTTGGGGACAGGGAGTAGAACTGAAGCTTTCTTT; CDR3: CASGLGTGSRTEAFF
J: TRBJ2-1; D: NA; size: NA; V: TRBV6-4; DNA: TGTGCCAGCAGTGACTCGCCGGGGGCCAATGAGCAGTTCTTC; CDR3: CASSDSPGANEQFF
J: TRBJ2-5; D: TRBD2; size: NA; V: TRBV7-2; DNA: TGTGCCAGCAGCTTAGCGGCGGGAGCCCAAGAGACCCAGTACTTC; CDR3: CASSLAAGAQETQYF
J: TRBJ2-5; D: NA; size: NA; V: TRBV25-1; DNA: TGTGCCAGCAGTGGGACAACCGTACTCCAAGAGACCCAGTACTTC; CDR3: CASSGTTVLQETQYF
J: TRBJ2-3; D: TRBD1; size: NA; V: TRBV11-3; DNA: TGTGCCAGCAGCTCTGGACAGGGGATTTCAGATACGCAGTATTTT; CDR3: CASSSGQGISDTQYF
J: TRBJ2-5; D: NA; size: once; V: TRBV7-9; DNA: TGTGCCAGCAGCCGTGGCTATCCCGGGACCCCTGAAGAGACCCAGTACTTC; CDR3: CASSRGYPGTPEETQYF
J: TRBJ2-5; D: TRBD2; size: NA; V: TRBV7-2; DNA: TGTGCCAGCAGCCTTCCCTCGGGACTAGCGGGGTTCCAAGAGACCCAGTACTTC; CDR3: CASSLPSGLAGFQETQYF
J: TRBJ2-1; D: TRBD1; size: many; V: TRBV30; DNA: TGTGCCTGGAGGGACAGGAGCTCCTACAATGAGCAGTTCTTC; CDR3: CAWRDRSSYNEQFF
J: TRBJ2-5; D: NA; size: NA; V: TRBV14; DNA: TGTGCCAGCAGCCAATGGGTAGGGGAAGAGACCCAGTACTTC; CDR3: CASSQWVGEETQYF
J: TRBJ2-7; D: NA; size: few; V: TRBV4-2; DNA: TGTGCCAGCAGCCAAGCCTCCGCCTCCTACGAGCAGTACTTC; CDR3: CASSQASASYEQYF
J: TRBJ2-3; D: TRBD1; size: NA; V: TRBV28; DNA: TGTGCCAGCAGTCGGGACAGTTATACAGATACGCAGTATTTT; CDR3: CASSRDSYTDTQYF
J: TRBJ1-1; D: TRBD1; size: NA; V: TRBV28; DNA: TGTGCCAGCACCCTCACAGGGGAGGGAACTGAAGCTTTCTTT; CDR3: CASTLTGEGTEAFF
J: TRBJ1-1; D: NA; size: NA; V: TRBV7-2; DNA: TGTGCCGGCAGCCTACGGACAGTGAACACTGAAGCTTTCTTT; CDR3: CAGSLRTVNTEAFF
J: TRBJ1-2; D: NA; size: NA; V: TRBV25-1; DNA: TGTGCCAGCAGTGAATCGGCAGGGGATGGCTACACCTTC; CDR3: CASSESAGDGYTF
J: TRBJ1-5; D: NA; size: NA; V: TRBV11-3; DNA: TGTGCCAGCAGCGAGGGTGCGGGGCAGCCCCAGCATTTT; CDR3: CASSEGAGQPQHF
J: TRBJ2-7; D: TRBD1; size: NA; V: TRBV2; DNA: TGTGCCGGCACCGGGACAGGTTGGGTCGATGAGCAGTACTTC; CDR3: CAGTGTGWVDEQYF
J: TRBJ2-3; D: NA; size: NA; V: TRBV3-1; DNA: TGTGCCAGCAGCCAAGACGGCGGGGCCATTGGCGCAGATACGCAGTATTTT; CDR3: CASSQDGGAIGADTQYF
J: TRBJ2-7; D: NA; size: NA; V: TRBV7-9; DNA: TGTGCCAGCAGCTTAGGCTACAGTACCTACGAGCAGTACTTC; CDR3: CASSLGYSTYEQYF
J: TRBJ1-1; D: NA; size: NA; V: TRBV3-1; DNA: TGTGCCAGCAGCCAAGCCGGAGGCCGTTTTTTGAACACTGAAGCTTTCTTT; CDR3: CASSQAGGRFLNTEAFF
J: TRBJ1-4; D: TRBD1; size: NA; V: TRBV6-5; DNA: TGTGCCAGCAGTTACGGCTCCGGGACAGGGGCCCGACCGGGTGAAAAACTGTTTTTT; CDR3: CASSYGSGTGARPGEKLFF
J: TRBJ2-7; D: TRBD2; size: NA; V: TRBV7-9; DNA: TGTGCCAGCAGCGCGGGGGACTACGAGCAGTACTTC; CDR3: CASSAGDYEQYF
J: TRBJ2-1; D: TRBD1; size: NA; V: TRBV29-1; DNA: TGCAGCGTTAGGGACAGTAGCTCCTACAATGAGCAGTTCTTC; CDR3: CSVRDSSSYNEQFF
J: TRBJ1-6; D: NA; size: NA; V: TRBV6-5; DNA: TGTGCCAGCAGTTATGGGACAACTGGGGTGGGCCCCCGGGGTTCACCCCTCCACTTT; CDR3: CASSYGTTGVGPRGSPLHF
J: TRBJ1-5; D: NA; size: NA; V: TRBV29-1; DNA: TGCAGCGTTGTGTTGAACTCCAATCAGCCCCAGCATTTT; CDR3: CSVVLNSNQPQHF
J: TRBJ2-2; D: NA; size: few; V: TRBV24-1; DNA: TGTGCCACCAGTGACCATTACAGGGAGGGTAGCGGGGAGCTGTTTTTT; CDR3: CATSDHYREGSGELFF
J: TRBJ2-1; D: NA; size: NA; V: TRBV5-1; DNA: TGCGCCAGCAGCTCCCCAACGGACAGTGAGCAGTTCTTC; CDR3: CASSSPTDSEQFF
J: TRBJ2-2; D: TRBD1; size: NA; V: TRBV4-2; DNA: TGTGCCAGCAGCCAAGATCGAACGGGACAGATGACCGGGGAGCTGTTTTTT; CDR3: CASSQDRTGQMTGELFF
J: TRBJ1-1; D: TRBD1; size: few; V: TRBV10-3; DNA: TGTGCCGGCGGACAGGGGGGAACCACTGAAGCTTTCTTT; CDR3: CAGGQGGTTEAFF
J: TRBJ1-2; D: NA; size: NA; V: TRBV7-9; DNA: TGTGCCAGCACCAGTCTAATAGGGGAGGGCTATGGCTACACCTTC; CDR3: CASTSLIGEGYGYTF
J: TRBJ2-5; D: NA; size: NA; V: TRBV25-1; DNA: TGTGCCAGCCGTCCCTCTAAAAGCCTCCAAGAGACCCAGTACTTC; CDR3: CASRPSKSLQETQYF
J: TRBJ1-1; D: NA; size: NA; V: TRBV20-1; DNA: TGCAGTGCTAGAGAAGTGGTCGGCGGGAGTTCGGCGAACACTGAAGCTTTCTTT; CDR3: CSAREVVGGSSANTEAFF
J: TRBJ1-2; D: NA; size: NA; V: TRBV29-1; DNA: TGCAGCGCCCAGGGTGGGTATGGCTACACCTTC; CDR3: CSAQGGYGYTF
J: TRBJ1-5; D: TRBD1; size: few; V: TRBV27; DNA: TGTGCCAGCAGTCCTCAGGGGGAATTCCGTCAGCCCCAGCATTTT; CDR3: CASSPQGEFRQPQHF
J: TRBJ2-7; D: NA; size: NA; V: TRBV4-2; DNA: TGTGCCAGCAGCACCGGGACGGAAATTTACGAGCAGTACTTC; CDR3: CASSTGTEIYEQYF
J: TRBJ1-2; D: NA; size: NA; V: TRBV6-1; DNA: TGTGCCAGCAGTGCTCTCAGCACCCTTAGGCCTGGCTACACCTTC; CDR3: CASSALSTLRPGYTF
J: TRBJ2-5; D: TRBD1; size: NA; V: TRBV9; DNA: TGTGCCAGCAGCCTTGCGACAGGGGCAGAGACCCAGTACTTC; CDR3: CASSLATGAETQYF
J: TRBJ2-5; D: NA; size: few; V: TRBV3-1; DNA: TGTGCCAGCAGCCAAGAAGGACGGAGACAAGAGACCCAGTACTTC; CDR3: CASSQEGRRQETQYF